This T cell receptor (beta chain) was obtained from a study of shared clonotypes between healthy human individuals. General study results and limits: The low donor count limited represented genetic and exposure-history diversity.

This clone is a singleton in its sample. The antigen is undetermined. The length of the CDR3 is 12 residues. From germline, CDR1 is SGHTA and CDR2 FQGNSA. V dropped 9 bases and J dropped 6; count of bases not matched to a gene: 6. The method was immunoSEQ multiplex PCR; TCRdb's version includes in-frame clones alone and lacks a portion of them. The sample comprises approximately 1,000,000 clones, roughly 77% of which are singletons, and 0.85% to 1% rests with the top ten. Sequenced input: memory CD4+ T cells from PBMCs. Subset indicated: CD45RA-negative fraction. V gene TRBV7-2 combines with J gene TRBJ2-3, with 7 bases that match TRBD1. This sequence originates from a man between 18 and 29 years old in good health. Some clones in this sample may be carry-over from other donors' samples. This chain's CDR3 is CASTETGDTQYF. CDR3 in DNA: TGTGCCAGTACAGAGACAGGGGATACGCAGTATTTT.